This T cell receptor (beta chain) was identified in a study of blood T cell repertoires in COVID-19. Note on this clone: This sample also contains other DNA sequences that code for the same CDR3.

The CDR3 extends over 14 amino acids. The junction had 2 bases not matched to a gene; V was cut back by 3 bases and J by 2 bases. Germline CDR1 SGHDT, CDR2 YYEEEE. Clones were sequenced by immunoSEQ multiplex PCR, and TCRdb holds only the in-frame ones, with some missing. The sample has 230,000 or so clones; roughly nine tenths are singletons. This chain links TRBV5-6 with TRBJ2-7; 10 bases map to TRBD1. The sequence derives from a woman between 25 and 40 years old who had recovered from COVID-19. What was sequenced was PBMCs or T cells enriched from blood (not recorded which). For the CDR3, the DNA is TGTGCCAGCAGCTCCGGGACAGGGGCCTACGAGCAGTACTTC. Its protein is CASSSGTGAYEQYF.